Presented here are 8 T cell receptor beta chains from one specimen sequenced in a study of immune cell composition in non-small cell lung cancer. Assay: immunoSEQ multiplex PCR; the TCRdb copy retains only in-frame clones and omits some. The table has about 2,900 clones, approximately 85% seen once. This same sample was also part of a study on CD4 T cells in lung cancer.

Material: lung tumor tissue. The receptors come from a human donor with non-small cell lung cancer.

This clone has only one observation. This chain links TRBV4-2 with TRBJ1-2; D perhaps matches TRBD1 (5 bases). CDR3 length: 15 amino acids. V was trimmed by 3 bases and J by 3 bases, leaving 14 bases between them. CDR1 is LGHNA and CDR2 is YNFKEQ in the germline V gene. This CDR3 reads CASSQTDREHYGYTF. CDR3 nucleotide sequence: TGTGCCAGCAGCCAGACAGATCGGGAGCACTATGGCTACACCTTC.

The CDR3 DNA follows: TGCGCCAGCAGTTGCCGAGGCAATCATTTCGGTATTTATAACTATGGCTACACCTTC. Protein sequence: CASSCRGNHFGIYNYGYTF. This chain links TRBV10-1 with TRBJ1-2, with D unresolved. The length of the CDR3 is 19 residues. Germline V gene sequence: CDR1 WNHNN, CDR2 SYGVQD (reference sequence). The V end was cut by 5 bases, the J end by 1 base, with 26 bases between.

This chain connects TRBV4-1 to TRBJ2-1, with a possible D match to TRBD1 (6 bases). The V end lost 1 base, the J end lost 3 bases, and 19 bases lay between the germline ends. Germline lookup yields CDR1 MGHRA and CDR2 YSYEKL. The CDR3 sequence is 18 residues long. The CDR3 nucleotides read TGCGCCAGCAGCCAAGGCGGCGTAGGGACAACCGGCTACAATGAGCAGTTCTTC. Protein: CASSQGGVGTTGYNEQFF.

The J gene is TRBJ2-1, the V gene TRBV9; tentatively, D is TRBD2 (5 bases). Germline V lookup: CDR1 SGDLS, CDR2 YYNGEE. This CDR3 spans 14 amino acids. V lost 3 bases and J lost 14, with 21 bases in between. The CDR3 bases are TGTGCCAGCAGCGGCGGTGACCCCCGGGGAGATAAGTTCTTC. Its translation: CASSGGDPRGDKFF.

In this sample, this clone turned up once. The chain is built from TRBV18 and TRBJ1-3, with D possibly being TRBD1 (6 bases). V shed 4 bases and J shed 1 base, with 8 bases lying between them. The CDR3 has 14 residues. Germline-derived CDR1 and CDR2 are KGHSH and LQKENI. This CDR3 is CASSQQGSGNTIYF. Here the CDR3 DNA reads TGTGCCAGCTCACAACAGGGATCTGGAAACACCATATATTTT.

The V and J genes are TRBV19 and TRBJ1-4, with D perhaps matching TRBD1 (6 bases). The V end lost 7 bases, the J end lost 0 bases, and 9 bases lay between the germline ends. CDR1 and CDR2 from the germline V gene are LNHDA and SQIVND (reference sequence). CDR3 length equals 14 residues. The CDR3 coding sequence is TGTGCCAGTACGGACAGAGCAACTAATGAAAAACTGTTTTTT. Translation gives CASTDRATNEKLFF.

This chain uses TRBV27 with TRBJ2-3, with D perhaps TRBD2 (7 bases). V was shortened by 3 bases and J by 0 bases, with 16 bases between the two germline ends. CDR1 is MNHEY and CDR2 is SMNVEV in the germline V gene (reference sequence). The CDR3 is 17 amino acids. CDR3 sequence (DNA): TGTGCCAGCAGTTTTATGGGAGGGGGATCTAGCACAGATACGCAGTATTTT. Translating gives CASSFMGGGSSTDTQYF.

The chain links TRBV6-5 to TRBJ1-4; 8 positions agree with TRBD1. The junction had 8 bases not matched to a gene; V was cut back by 6 bases and J by 8 bases. The CDR3 is made up of 14 amino acids. Germline CDR1 is MNHEY and CDR2 is SVGAGI. As DNA, the CDR3 is TGTGCCAGCAGACCGGACAGGGAGAAAGAAAAACTGTTTTTT. This translates into CASRPDREKEKLFF.